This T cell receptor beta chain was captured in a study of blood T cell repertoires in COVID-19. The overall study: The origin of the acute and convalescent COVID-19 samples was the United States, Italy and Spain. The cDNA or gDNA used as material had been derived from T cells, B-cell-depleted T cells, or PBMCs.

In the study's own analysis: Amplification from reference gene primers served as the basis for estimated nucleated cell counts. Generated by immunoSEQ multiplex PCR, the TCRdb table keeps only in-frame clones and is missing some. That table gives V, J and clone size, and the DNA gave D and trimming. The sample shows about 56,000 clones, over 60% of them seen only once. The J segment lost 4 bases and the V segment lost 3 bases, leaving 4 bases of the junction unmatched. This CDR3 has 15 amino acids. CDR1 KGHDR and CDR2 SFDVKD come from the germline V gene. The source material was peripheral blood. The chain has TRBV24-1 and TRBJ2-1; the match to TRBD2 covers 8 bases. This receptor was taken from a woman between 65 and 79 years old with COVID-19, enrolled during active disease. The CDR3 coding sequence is TGTGCCACCAGTGATATTAGCGGGAAGTACAATGAGCAGTTCTTC. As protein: CATSDISGKYNEQFF.